Detailed here is one TCR beta chain. The data are from a study of blood T cell repertoires in COVID-19. Whole-study context: Samples representing acute and convalescent COVID-19 were sourced from the United States, Italy and Spain. From T cells, B-cell-depleted T cells, or PBMCs came the material, which was cDNA or gDNA.

V shed 6 bases and J shed 8 bases, with 19 bases lying between them. This CDR3 comprises 14 residues. The germline V gene encodes CDR1 MDHEN and CDR2 SYDVKM. Original analysis: How many nucleated cells were present was estimated from reference gene primer amplification. The table came from immunoSEQ multiplex PCR; TCRdb's copy has only in-frame clones and leaves some out. The DNA gave D and trimming, while V, J and clone size come from that table. The data show 34,000 or so clones, approximately 90% seen once. This sequence joins TRBV28 and TRBJ1-1, with unresolved D. The source of this sequence is a man between 45 and 60 years old with active or convalescent COVID-19. Sequenced input: peripheral blood. The CDR3, as DNA: TGTGCCAGCAGCCCGCATTGGAGAGCGGGGGAAGCTTTCTTT. This gives the protein CASSPHWRAGEAFF.